This T cell receptor (beta chain) stems from a study of graft-versus-host responses after intestinal transplantation. This clone appeared once. Its specificity is not known. Profiled with immunoSEQ multiplex PCR; TCRdb holds only in-frame clones, not every one. The sample holds some 110,000 clones, roughly nine tenths seen once. Regarding the study as a whole: GvH clones surfaced in recipient marrow, some emerging earlier in ileum or blood.

The sequence was collected from a human donor who was the organ donor for an intestinal transplant. The input for sequencing was unstimulated CD4+ T cells sorted from spleen or lymph node cells, taken before transplant.

The CDR3: CASLRTGRKGTEAFF. Here the CDR3 DNA reads TGTGCCAGTCTCCGGACAGGGCGGAAGGGCACTGAAGCTTTCTTT. J is TRBJ1-1 and V is TRBV19, with 8 bases lining up with TRBD1. J lost 4 bases, V lost 8 bases, and 12 bases had no gene match. Germline CDR1 and CDR2: LNHDA and SQIVND (reference sequence). The CDR3 consists of 15 residues.